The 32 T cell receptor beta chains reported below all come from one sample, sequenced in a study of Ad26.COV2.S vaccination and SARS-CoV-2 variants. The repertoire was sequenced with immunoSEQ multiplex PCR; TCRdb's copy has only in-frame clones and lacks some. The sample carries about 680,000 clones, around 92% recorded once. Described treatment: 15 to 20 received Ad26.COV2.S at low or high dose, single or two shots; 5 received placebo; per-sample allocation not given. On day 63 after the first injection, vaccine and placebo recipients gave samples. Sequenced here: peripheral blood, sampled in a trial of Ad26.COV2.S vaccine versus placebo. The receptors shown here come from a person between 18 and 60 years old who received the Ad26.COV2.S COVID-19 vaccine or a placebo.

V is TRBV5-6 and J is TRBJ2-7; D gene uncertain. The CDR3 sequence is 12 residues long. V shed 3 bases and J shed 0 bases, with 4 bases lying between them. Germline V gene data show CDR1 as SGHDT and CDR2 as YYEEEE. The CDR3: CASSSSSYEQYF. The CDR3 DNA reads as TGTGCCAGCAGCTCTAGCTCCTACGAGCAGTACTTC.

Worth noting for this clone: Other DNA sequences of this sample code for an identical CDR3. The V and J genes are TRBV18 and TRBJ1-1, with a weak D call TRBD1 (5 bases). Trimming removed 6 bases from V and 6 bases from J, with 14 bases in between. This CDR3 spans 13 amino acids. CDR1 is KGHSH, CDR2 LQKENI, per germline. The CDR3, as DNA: TGTGCCAGCTCCCCGGGGGAAGGAGCTGAAGCTTTCTTT. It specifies CASSPGEGAEAFF. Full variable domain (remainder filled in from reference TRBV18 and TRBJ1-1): NAGVMQNPRHLVRRRGQEARLRCSPMKGHSHVYWYRQLPEEGLKFMVYLQKENIIDESGMPKERFSAEFPKEGPSILRIQQVVRGDSAAYFCASSPGEGAEAFFGQGTRLTVV.

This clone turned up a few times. For the CDR3, the DNA is TGTGCCAGCAGCTTAGAACAGGCCATCTATGGCTACACCTTC. It translates to CASSLEQAIYGYTF. The rearrangement uses TRBV7-9 and TRBJ1-2; maybe TRBD1 (5 bases). Germline lookup yields CDR1 SEHNR and CDR2 FQNEAQ (reference sequence). Trimming took off 1 base at V and 4 bases at J, with 10 bases between the two ends. There are 14 residues in the CDR3.

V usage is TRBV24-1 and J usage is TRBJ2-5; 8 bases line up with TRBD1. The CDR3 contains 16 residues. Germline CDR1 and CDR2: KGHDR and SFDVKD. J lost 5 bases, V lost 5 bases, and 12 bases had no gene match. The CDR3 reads CATSGADRDGLETQYF. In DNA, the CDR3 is TGTGCCACCAGTGGGGCGGACAGGGACGGGTTGGAGACCCAGTACTTC.

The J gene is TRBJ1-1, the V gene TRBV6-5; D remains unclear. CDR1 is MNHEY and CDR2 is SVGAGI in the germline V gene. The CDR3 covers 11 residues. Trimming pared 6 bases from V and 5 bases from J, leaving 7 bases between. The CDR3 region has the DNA TGTGCCAGCAGGGACTGGACTGAAGCTTTCTTT. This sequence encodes CASRDWTEAFF.

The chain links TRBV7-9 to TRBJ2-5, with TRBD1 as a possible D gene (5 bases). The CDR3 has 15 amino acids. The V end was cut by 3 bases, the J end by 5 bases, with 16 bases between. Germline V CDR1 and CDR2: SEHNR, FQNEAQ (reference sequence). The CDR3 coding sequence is TGTGCCAGCAGCTTCTCTGTATTGGGGCGTGAGACCCAGTACTTC. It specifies CASSFSVLGRETQYF.

CDR3 sequence (DNA): TGTGCCAGCAGCCGAAGGGCAGCTTCCTACGAGCAGTACTTC. Its protein is CASSRRAASYEQYF. The chain carries TRBV11-1 and TRBJ2-7, with no clear D. V lost 5 bases and J lost 1, with 12 bases in between. This CDR3 has 14 residues. The germline gives CDR1 SGHAT, CDR2 FQDESV (reference sequence).

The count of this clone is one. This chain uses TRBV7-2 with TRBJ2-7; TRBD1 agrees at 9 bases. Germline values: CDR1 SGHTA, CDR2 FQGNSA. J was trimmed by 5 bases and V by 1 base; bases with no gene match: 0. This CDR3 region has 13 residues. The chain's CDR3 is CASSLGTGDEQYF. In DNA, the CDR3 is TGTGCCAGCAGCTTAGGGACAGGGGACGAGCAGTACTTC.

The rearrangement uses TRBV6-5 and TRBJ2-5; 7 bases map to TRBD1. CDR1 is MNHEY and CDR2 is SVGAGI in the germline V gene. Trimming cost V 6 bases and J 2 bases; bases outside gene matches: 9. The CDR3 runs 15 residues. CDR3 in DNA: TGTGCCAGCAGCCCCCGAGGGACAGCACAAGAGACCCAGTACTTC. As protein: CASSPRGTAQETQYF.

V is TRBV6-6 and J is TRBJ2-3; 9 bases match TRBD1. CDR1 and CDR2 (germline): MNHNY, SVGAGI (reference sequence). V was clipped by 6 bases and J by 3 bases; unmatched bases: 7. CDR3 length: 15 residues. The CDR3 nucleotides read TGTGCCAGCAGGGACGGGACAGGGCAGACAGATACGCAGTATTTT. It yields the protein CASRDGTGQTDTQYF.

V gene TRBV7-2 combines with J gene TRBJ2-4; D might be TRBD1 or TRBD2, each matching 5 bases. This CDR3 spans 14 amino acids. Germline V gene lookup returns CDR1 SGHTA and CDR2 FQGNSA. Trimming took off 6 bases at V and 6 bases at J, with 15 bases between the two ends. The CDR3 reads CASSPRLGVNIQYF. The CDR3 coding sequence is TGTGCCAGCAGTCCTCGGTTGGGGGTAAACATTCAGTACTTC.

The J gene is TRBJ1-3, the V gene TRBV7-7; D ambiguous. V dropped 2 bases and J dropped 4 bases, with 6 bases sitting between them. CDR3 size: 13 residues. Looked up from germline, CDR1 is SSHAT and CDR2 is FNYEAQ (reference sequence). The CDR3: CASSLIVGNTIYF. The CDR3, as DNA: TGTGCCAGCAGCTTAATCGTCGGAAACACCATATATTTT. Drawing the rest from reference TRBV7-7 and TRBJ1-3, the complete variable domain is GAGVSQSPRYKVTKRGQDVTLRCDPISSHATLYWYQQALGQGPEFLTYFNYEAQPDKSGLPSDRFSAERPEGSISTLTIQRTEQRDSAMYRCASSLIVGNTIYFGEGSWLTVV.

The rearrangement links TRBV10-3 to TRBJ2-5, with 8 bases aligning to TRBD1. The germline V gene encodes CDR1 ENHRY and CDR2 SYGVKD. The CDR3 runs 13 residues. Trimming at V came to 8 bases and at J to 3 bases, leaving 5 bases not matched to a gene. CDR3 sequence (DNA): TGTGCCATCTCCAGGGGGCGGGAAGAGACCCAGTACTTC. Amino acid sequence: CAISRGREETQYF.

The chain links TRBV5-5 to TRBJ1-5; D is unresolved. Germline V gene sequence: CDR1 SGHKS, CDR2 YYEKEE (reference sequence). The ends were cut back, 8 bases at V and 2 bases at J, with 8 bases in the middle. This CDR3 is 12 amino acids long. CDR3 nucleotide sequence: TGTGCCAGTCCCCGCGGCAATCAGCCCCAGCATTTT. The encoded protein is CASPRGNQPQHF.

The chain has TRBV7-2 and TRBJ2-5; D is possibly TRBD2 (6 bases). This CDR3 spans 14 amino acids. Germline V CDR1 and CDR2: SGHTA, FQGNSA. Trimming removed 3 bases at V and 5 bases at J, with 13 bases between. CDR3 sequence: CASSLGRRVETQYF. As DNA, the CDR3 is TGTGCCAGCAGCTTGGGACGGAGGGTGGAGACCCAGTACTTC. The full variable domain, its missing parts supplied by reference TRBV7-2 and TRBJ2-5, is GAGVSQSPSNKVTEKGKDVELRCDPISGHTALYWYRQSLGQGLEFLIYFQGNSAPDKSGLPSDRFSAERTGGSVSTLTIQRTQQEDSAVYLCASSLGRRVETQYFGPGTRLLVL.

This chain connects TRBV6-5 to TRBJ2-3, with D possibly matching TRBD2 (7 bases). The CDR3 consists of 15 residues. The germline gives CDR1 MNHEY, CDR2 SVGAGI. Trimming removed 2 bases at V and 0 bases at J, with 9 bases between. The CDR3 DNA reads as TGTGCCAGCAGTTACAGGGGGGGGAGCACAGATACGCAGTATTTT. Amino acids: CASSYRGGSTDTQYF.

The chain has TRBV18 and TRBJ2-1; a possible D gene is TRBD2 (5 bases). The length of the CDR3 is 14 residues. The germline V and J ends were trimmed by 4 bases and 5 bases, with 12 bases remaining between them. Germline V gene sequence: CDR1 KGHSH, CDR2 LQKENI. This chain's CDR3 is CASSQRPSNNEQFF. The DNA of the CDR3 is TGTGCCAGCTCACAGAGACCTAGCAACAATGAGCAGTTCTTC.

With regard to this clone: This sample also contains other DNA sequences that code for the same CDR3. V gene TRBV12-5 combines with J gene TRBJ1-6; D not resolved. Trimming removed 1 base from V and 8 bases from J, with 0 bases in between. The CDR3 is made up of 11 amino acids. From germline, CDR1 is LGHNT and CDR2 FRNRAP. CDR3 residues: CASGLDSPLHF. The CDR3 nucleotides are TGTGCTAGTGGTTTGGATTCACCCCTCCACTTT.

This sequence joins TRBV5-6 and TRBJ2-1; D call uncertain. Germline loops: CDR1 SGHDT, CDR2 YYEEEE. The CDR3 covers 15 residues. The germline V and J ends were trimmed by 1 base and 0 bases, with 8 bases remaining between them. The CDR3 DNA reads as TGTGCCAGCAGCTTGTTACTCTCCTCCTACAATGAGCAGTTCTTC. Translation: CASSLLLSSYNEQFF.

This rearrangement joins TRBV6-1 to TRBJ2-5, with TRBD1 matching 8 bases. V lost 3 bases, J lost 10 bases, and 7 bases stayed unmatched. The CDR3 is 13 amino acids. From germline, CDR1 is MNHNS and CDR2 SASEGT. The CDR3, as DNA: TGTGCCAGCAGTGAGGGACAGGAAAGATACCAGTACTTC. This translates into CASSEGQERYQYF.

Written as DNA, the CDR3 is TGTGCCAGCAGCTTGGCAGGGACAGTAGGGGAGACCCAGTACTTC. This encodes CASSLAGTVGETQYF. The chain links TRBV7-7 to TRBJ2-5; 7 nucleotides match TRBD1. Per the germline V gene, CDR1 is SSHAT and CDR2 is FNYEAQ (reference sequence). With 3 bases clipped from V and 5 bases from J, the junction kept 9 bases outside the gene matches. The CDR3 spans 15 residues. Full variable domain (outside the CDR3, taken from reference TRBV7-7 and TRBJ2-5): GAGVSQSPRYKVTKRGQDVTLRCDPISSHATLYWYQQALGQGPEFLTYFNYEAQPDKSGLPSDRFSAERPEGSISTLTIQRTEQRDSAMYRCASSLAGTVGETQYFGPGTRLLVL.

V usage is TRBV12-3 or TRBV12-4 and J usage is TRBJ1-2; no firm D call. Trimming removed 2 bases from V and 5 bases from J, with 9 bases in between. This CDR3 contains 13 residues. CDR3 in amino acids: CASSLPGLYGYTF. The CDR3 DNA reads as TGTGCCAGCAGTTTACCGGGCCTATATGGCTACACCTTC.

The CDR3 loop reads CASIPGLSGNEQYF. In nucleotides, the CDR3 is TGTGCCAGCATCCCGGGACTTAGCGGTAACGAGCAGTACTTC. The chain couples TRBV6-6 to TRBJ2-7; a possible D gene is TRBD2 (6 bases). V lost 7 bases, J lost 5 bases, and 18 bases lay in between. The CDR3 contains 14 residues. CDR1 and CDR2 (germline): MNHNY, SVGAGI (reference sequence).

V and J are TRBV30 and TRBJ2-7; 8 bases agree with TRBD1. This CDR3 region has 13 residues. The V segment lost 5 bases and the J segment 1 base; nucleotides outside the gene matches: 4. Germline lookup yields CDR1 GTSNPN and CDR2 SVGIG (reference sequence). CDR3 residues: CAWGQGPSYEQYF. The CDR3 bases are TGTGCCTGGGGACAGGGTCCATCCTACGAGCAGTACTTC.

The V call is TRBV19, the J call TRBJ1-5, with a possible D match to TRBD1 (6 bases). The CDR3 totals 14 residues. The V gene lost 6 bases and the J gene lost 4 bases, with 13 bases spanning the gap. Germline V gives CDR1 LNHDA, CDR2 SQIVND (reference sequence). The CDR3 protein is CASSFYQGNQPQHF. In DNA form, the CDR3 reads TGTGCCAGTAGCTTCTACCAGGGGAATCAGCCCCAGCATTTT.

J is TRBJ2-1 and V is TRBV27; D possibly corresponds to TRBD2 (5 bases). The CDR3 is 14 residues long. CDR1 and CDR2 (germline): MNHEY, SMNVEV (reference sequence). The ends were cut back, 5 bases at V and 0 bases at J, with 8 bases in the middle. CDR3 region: CASSLGDSYNEQFF. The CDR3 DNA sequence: TGTGCCAGCAGTCTCGGGGACTCCTACAATGAGCAGTTCTTC.

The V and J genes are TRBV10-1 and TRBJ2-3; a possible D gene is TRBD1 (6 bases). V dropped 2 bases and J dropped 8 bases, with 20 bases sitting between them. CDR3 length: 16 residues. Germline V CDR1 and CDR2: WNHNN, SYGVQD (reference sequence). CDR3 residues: CASSEQRPGVTVTQYF. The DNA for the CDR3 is TGCGCCAGCAGTGAGCAGCGTCCAGGGGTTACCGTTACGCAGTATTTT.

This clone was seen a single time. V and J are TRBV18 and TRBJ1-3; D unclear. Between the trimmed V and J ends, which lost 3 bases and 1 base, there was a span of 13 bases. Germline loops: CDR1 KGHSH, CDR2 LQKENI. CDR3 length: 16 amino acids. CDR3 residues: CASSPSVDSSGNTIYF. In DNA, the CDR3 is TGTGCCAGCTCACCCTCGGTGGATTCTTCTGGAAACACCATATATTTT.

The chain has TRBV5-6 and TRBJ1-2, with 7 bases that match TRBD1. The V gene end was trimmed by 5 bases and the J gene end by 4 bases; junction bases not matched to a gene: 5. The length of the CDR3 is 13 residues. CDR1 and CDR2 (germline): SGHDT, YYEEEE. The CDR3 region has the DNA TGTGCCAGCAGTCTGACAGGGACCTATGGCTACACCTTC. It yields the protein CASSLTGTYGYTF.

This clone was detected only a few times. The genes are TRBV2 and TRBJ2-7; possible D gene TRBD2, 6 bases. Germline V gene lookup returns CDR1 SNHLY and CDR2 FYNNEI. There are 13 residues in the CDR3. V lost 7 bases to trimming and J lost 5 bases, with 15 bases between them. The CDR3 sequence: CASNLLWRDEQYF. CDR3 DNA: TGTGCCAGCAATCTCCTCTGGAGGGACGAGCAGTACTTC.

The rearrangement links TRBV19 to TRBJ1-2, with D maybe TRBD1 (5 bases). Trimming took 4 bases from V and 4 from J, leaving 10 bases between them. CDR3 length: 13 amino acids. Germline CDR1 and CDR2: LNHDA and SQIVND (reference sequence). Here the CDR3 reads CASSTGNSYGYTF. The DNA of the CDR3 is TGTGCCAGTAGTACAGGGAATTCCTATGGCTACACCTTC. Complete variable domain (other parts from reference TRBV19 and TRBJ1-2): DGGITQSPKYLFRKEGQNVTLSCEQNLNHDAMYWYRQDPGQGLRLIYYSQIVNDFQKGDIAEGYSVSREKKESFPLTVTSAQKNPTAFYLCASSTGNSYGYTFGSGTRLTVV.

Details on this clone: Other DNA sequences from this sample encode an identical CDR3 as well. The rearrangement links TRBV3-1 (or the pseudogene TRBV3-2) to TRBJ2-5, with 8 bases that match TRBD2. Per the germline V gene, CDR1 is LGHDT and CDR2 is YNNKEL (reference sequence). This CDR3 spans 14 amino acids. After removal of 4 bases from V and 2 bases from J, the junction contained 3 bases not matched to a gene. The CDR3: CASSPTSGQETQYF. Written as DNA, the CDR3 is TGTGCCAGCAGCCCCACTAGCGGTCAAGAGACCCAGTACTTC.